A selection of T cell receptor beta chains follows, all from one sample in a study of OX40 agonist ivuxolimab in advanced cancers. The data were produced by immunoSEQ multiplex PCR, yet TCRdb's version contains in-frame clones alone and is incomplete. The table includes about 60,000 clones, roughly 85% detected once. The material sequenced was CD4+ or CD8+ T cells sorted from blood, taken in a trial of the OX40 agonist ivuxolimab. The receptors originated from an adult with an advanced solid tumor such as melanoma, head and neck, liver or kidney cancer. CDR3s leave out the opening cysteine and the closing phenylalanine or tryptophan. Each record gives: J gene, V gene, CDR3 protein.

TRBJ1-4 TRBV6-1 ASRKGQWGEKLF
TRBJ1-5 TRBV19 ASNGRGQGFQPQH
TRBJ2-3 TRBV11-2 ASKMDSTDTQY
TRBJ1-4 TRBV5-4 ASSPRALDEKLF
TRBJ2-2 TRBV7-3 ASSLTGELF
TRBJ1-2 TRBV6-6 ASTTETART
TRBJ2-7 TRBV19 ASSIGDGYYEQY
TRBJ2-2 TRBV28 ASSIPLTGNTGELF
TRBJ1-2 TRBV27 ASSVHRVHGAGYT
TRBJ2-2 TRBV5-1 ASSLESSVNTGELF
TRBJ1-6 TRBV5-4 ASSSGARQAYNSPLH
TRBJ2-5 TRBV7-2 ASSLTRPSRETQY
TRBJ2-4 TRBV25-1 ASSAKSFRGSKNIQY
TRBJ2-3 TRBV6-5 ASSYGPGDTQY
TRBJ1-2 TRBV2 ASTPGQGFAGYT
TRBJ1-2 TRBV6-1 ASTPGGGPSGYT
TRBJ1-1 TRBV5-1 ASRFQGETTEAF
TRBJ2-1 TRBV23-1 ASIETGIPYNEQF
TRBJ2-3 TRBV13 ASSFGLAVDTQY
TRBJ2-7 TRBV6-5 ASSSHPTASEQY
TRBJ2-1 TRBV28 ASSSTGPYNEQF
TRBJ2-1 TRBV28 ASSQLGTGDEQF
TRBJ2-6 TRBV5-4 ASSFLNSGANVLT
TRBJ1-5 TRBV5-1 ASRAGTGPDQPQH
TRBJ2-3 TRBV28 ASSFFPSGIRTDTQY
TRBJ2-7 TRBV11-2 ASSSAYEQY
TRBJ2-6 TRBV30 AWSLGTPSGANVLT
TRBJ1-6 TRBV28 ASSFPRELSPLH
TRBJ1-1 TRBV10-1 ASSEYGTGSRAF
. TRBV2 ASSGHYEQY
TRBJ2-7 TRBV28 ATKGAGLPYEQY
TRBJ2-7 TRBV6-6 ASTGGSYEQY
TRBJ2-3 TRBV7-3 ASSESGGAADTQY
TRBJ1-1 TRBV28 ASSLKLRNTEAF
TRBJ2-3 TRBV19 ASKEGAGSPSTDTQY
TRBJ1-5 TRBV19 ASSMTGGNQPQH
TRBJ2-5 TRBV7-2 ASSAAGTDQETQY
TRBJ2-2 TRBV7-9 ASSLRGAPGTGELF
TRBJ1-2 TRBV28 ASRSYGGAPNGYGYT
TRBJ1-2 TRBV14 ASSQVTAGAYGYT
TRBJ2-3 TRBV2 ASSYRGADTQY
TRBJ1-2 TRBV7-9 ASSLAAGRGYT
TRBJ2-1 TRBV5-4 ASSLALSASLSYNELF
TRBJ1-4 TRBV5-1 ASSSQPGQNEKLF
TRBJ2-7 TRBV6-5 ASSPGTGKYEQY
TRBJ2-7 TRBV19 ASSIGRQGKDEQY
TRBJ2-1 TRBV5-4 ASSFERAINEQF
TRBJ2-7 TRBV4-1 ASSSGWGTPEQY
TRBJ2-5 TRBV18 ASSPPNQETQY
TRBJ1-1 TRBV6-1 ACRREMNTEAF
TRBJ2-7 TRBV11-2 ASRRQAISYEQY
TRBJ2-7 TRBV9 ASSVRQDPGEQY